This T cell receptor beta chain was profiled in a study of regulatory T cells in long-lasting Graves disease. Researchers made TCR beta libraries by using iRepertoire HTBI primers and running Arm-PCR on CDR3 regions. Using its own MiXCR run on the multiplex PCR reads, TCRdb lists one record per CDR3 protein. Of some 370,000 distinct CDR3 sequences detected, 10% to 15% appear once; the ten largest clones hold about 19%. Sample time point: newly diagnosed GD, antithyroid drugs for less than 3 months. PBMCs provided the RNA from which the TCR library was made. This CDR3 comprises 16 residues. The V gene end was trimmed by 1 base and the J gene end by 6 bases; junction bases not matched to a gene: 8. Ten or more counts support this clonotype. This sample also belongs to another study, concerning T cells in Graves' hyperthyroidism and ophthalmopathy.

The source of this sequence is a woman aged 18-29 years with Graves disease. The chain combines TRBV12-3 or TRBV12-4 with TRBJ2-1; 8 bases are shared with TRBD2. Sequenced material: peripheral blood mononuclear cells (PBMCs), taken at new diagnosis, from a patient treated with antithyroid drugs. CDR3 coding DNA: TGTGCCAGCAGTTTAGTCGGGGGGGCGTTCGGCAATGAGCAGTTCTTC. As protein: CASSLVGGAFGNEQFF.